One sample yielded the 4 T cell receptor beta chains listed below, sequenced in a study of T cell repertoires in cytomegalovirus infection. TCRdb reanalysed the reads using MiXCR and keeps one entry per CDR3 protein. Of 150,000 to 200,000 distinct CDR3 sequences listed, 8.5% to 10% are singletons. Sequenced sample: PBMCs. All receptors derive from a human donor in good health (CMV status not recorded). Some clones in this sample may be carry-over from other donors' samples.

There are many counts of this clonotype. V and J are TRBV6-1 and TRBJ1-2; the D is unclear. The CDR3 has 14 residues. Germline V gives CDR1 MNHNS, CDR2 SASEGT. The V and J ends lost 6 bases and 2 bases respectively, with 13 bases between them. Written as DNA, the CDR3 is TGTGCCAGCAGGCGCAGCGATGGGAACTATGGCTACACCTTC. Translated: CASRRSDGNYGYTF.

The chain is built from TRBV20-1 and TRBJ1-1; possibly TRBD1 for D (5 bases). CDR3 length: 14 amino acids. V was cut by 1 base and J by 3 bases, with 12 bases left in between. Germline values: CDR1 DFQATT, CDR2 SNEGSKA (reference sequence). CDR3 bases: TGCAGTGCTAGAGGAAACTCGGGACACACTGAAGCTTTCTTT. Encoded protein: CSARGNSGHTEAFF.

There are many counts of this clonotype. The chain uses TRBV7-9 and TRBJ2-7; 7 bases align to TRBD1. This CDR3 spans 14 amino acids. The V gene end was trimmed by 4 bases and the J gene end by 1 base; junction bases not matched to a gene: 4. CDR1 is SEHNR, CDR2 FQNEAQ, per germline (reference sequence). CDR3 residues: CASSSPGQSYEQYF. Here the CDR3 DNA reads TGTGCCAGCAGCTCTCCGGGACAGTCCTACGAGCAGTACTTC.

This chain joins TRBV7-2 and TRBJ1-1; no reliable D call. This CDR3 has 14 amino acids. Trimming left V 5 bases short and J 4 bases short, with 14 bases between. The germline CDR1 and CDR2 sequences are SGHTA and FQGNSA. CDR3 nucleotides: TGTGCCAGCAGCCTCAGTCTCCTCGGCACTGAAGCTTTCTTT. Its protein is CASSLSLLGTEAFF. The full variable domain, completed using reference TRBV7-2 and TRBJ1-1, is GAGVSQSPSNKVTEKGKDVELRCDPISGHTALYWYRQSLGQGLEFLIYFQGNSAPDKSGLPSDRFSAERTGGSVSTLTIQRTQQEDSAVYLCASSLSLLGTEAFFGQGTRLTVV.